This T cell receptor (beta chain) stems from a study of blood T cell repertoires in COVID-19. The CDR3 consists of 14 residues. The trim removed 6 bases at V and 6 bases at J, leaving 3 bases unmatched. Germline CDR1 and CDR2: MDHEN and SYDVKM. Measured with immunoSEQ multiplex PCR; TCRdb has only the in-frame clones, and not every one. The sample includes approximately 230,000 clones, 70% to 90% seen only once; the top ten take less than 20%. This chain uses TRBV28 with TRBJ1-6, with TRBD1 matching over 9 bases. Material: PBMCs or T cells enriched from blood (not recorded which). This TCR was recovered from a man aged 18 to 35 who had recovered from COVID-19. The CDR3 DNA reads TGTGCCAGCAGAACGGGACAGGGTAATTCACCCCTCCACTTT. This translates into CASRTGQGNSPLHF.